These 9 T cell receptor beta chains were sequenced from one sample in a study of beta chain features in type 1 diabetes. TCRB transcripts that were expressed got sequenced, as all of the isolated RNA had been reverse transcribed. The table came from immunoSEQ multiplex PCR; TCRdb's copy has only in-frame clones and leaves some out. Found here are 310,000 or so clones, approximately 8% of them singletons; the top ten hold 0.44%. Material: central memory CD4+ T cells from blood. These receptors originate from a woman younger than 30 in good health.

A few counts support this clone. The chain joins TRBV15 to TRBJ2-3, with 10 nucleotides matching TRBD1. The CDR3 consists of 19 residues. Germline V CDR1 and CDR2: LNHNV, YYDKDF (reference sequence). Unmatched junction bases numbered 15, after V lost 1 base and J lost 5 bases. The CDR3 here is CATSRGVDWRQGAGDTQYF. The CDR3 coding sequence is TGTGCCACCAGCAGAGGGGTCGACTGGAGACAGGGGGCGGGAGATACGCAGTATTTT. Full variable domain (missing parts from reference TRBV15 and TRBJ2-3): DAMVIQNPRYQVTQFGKPVTLSCSQTLNHNVMYWYQQKSSQAPKLLFHYYDKDFNNEADTPDNFQSRRPNTSFCFLDIRSPGLGDTAMYLCATSRGVDWRQGAGDTQYFGPGTRLTVL.

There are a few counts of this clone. CDR3 DNA sequence: TGTGCCAGCAGCTTGGATTCTCAGTGGCACGAGCAGTACTTC. Protein sequence: CASSLDSQWHEQYF. The chain has TRBV5-4 and TRBJ2-7; D call uncertain. The length of the CDR3 is 14 residues. Germline assignment: CDR1 SGHNT and CDR2 YYREEE (reference sequence). V was cut by 0 bases and J by 5 bases, with 12 bases left in between.

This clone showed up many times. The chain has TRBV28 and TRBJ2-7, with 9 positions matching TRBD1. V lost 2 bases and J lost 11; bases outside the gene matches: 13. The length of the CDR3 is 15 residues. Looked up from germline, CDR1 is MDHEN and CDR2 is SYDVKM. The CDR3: CASSLTPGQGRGEYF. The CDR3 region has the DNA TGTGCCAGCAGTTTAACCCCGGGACAGGGACGAGGGGAGTACTTC.

The CDR3 reads CASSTGTGVGKLFF. The DNA for the CDR3 is TGTGCCAGCAGTACCGGGACCGGGGTGGGAAAACTGTTTTTT. The rearrangement links TRBV6-5 to TRBJ1-4; tentative D call: TRBD1 (5 bases). The germline V gene encodes CDR1 MNHEY and CDR2 SVGAGI. The CDR3 spans 14 residues. Trimming left V 5 bases short and J 10 bases short, with 17 bases between.

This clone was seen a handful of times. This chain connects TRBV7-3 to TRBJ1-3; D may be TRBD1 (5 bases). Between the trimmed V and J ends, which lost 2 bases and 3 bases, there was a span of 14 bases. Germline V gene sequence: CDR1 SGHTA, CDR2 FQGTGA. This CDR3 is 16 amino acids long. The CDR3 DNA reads TGTGCCAGCAGCTTAGAGATGGCAGGGAATGGAAACACCATATATTTT. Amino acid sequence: CASSLEMAGNGNTIYF.

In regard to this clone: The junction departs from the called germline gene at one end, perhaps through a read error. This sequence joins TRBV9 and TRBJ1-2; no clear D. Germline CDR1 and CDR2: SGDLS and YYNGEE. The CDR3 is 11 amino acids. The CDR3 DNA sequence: TGTGCCAGCAGCGTAGGGGCAGCCCTCGCCTTC. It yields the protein CASSVGAALAF.

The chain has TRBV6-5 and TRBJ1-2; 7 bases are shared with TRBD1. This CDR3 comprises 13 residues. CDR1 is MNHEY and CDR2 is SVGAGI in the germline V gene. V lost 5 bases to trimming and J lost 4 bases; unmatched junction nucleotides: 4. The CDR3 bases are TGTGCCAGCAGTAGCGACAGGGTCTATGGCTACACCTTC. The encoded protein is CASSSDRVYGYTF.

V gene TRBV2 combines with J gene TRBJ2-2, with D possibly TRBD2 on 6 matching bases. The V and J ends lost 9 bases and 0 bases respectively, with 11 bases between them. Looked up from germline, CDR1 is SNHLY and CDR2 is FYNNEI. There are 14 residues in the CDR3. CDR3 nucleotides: TGTGCCAGTTTAGCGGACGCGAACACCGGGGAGCTGTTTTTT. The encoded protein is CASLADANTGELFF.

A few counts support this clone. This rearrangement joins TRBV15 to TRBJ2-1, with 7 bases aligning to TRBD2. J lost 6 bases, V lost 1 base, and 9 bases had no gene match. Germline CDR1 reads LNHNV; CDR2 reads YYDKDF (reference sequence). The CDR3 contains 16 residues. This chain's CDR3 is CATSRGWGGTSNEQFF. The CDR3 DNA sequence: TGTGCCACCAGCAGAGGCTGGGGGGGTACTAGCAATGAGCAGTTCTTC.